The 9 T cell receptor beta chains below come from one sample, sequenced in a study of CD8 T cells in ankylosing spondylitis. These receptors have no identified antigens. TCRdb recomputed calls from the 5' RACE reads with MiXCR, one row per CDR3 protein. The sample shows 200,000 to 250,000 distinct CDR3 sequences, around 18% of them seen only once. Study results and caveats: The study identified a TCR beta motif of seven or eight highly homologous variants that appeared characteristic of ankylosing spondylitis blood.

The material sequenced was blood, either unsorted or a sorted T cell fraction (not recorded which). The receptors stem from a male donor with ankylosing spondylitis.

This chain connects TRBV6-1 to TRBJ1-1; TRBD1 matches 7 bases. V shed 6 bases, J shed 3 bases, and the junction held 7 bases outside the gene matches. Germline CDR1 MNHNS, CDR2 SASEGT. CDR3 size: 14 residues. The CDR3 sequence is CASRPQGDHTEAFF. DNA of the CDR3: TGTGCCAGCAGACCTCAGGGGGACCACACTGAAGCTTTCTTT.

In this sample, this clonotype turned up a few times. This chain uses TRBV6-1 with TRBJ2-7; D is ambiguous. The CDR3 loop spans 13 amino acids. CDR1 is MNHNS, CDR2 SASEGT, per germline. V was cut by 4 bases and J by 2 bases, with 9 bases left in between. The CDR3 loop reads CASSGRGTYEQYF. Here the CDR3 DNA reads TGTGCCAGCAGTGGCAGAGGTACCTACGAGCAGTACTTC.

In this sample, this clonotype turned up a few times. This chain joins TRBV10-2 and TRBJ1-2, with a possible D match to TRBD1 (5 bases). Per germline, CDR1 WSHSY and CDR2 SAAADI. The CDR3 is made up of 18 amino acids. V lost 0 bases to trimming and J lost 4 bases, with 21 bases between them. CDR3 region: CASSESPPRFGQGYGYTF. The CDR3 DNA reads TGCGCCAGCAGTGAGTCGCCACCCCGGTTTGGTCAGGGCTATGGCTACACCTTC.

This clonotype was found a few times. J is TRBJ1-2 and V is TRBV12-3 or TRBV12-4, with a possible D match to TRBD1 (5 bases). Trimming removed 5 bases from V and 6 bases from J, with 19 bases in between. The CDR3 consists of 15 residues. For the CDR3, the DNA is TGTGCCAGCAGTCCCCGCCGGGACTCTCATAATGGCTACACCTTC. Protein sequence: CASSPRRDSHNGYTF.

In this sample, this clonotype turned up a few times. This chain connects TRBV27 to TRBJ2-7; 13 nucleotides align to TRBD2. V shed 4 bases and J 4 bases; nucleotides not matched to a gene: 7. From germline, CDR1 is MNHEY and CDR2 SMNVEV (reference sequence). The CDR3 has 16 residues. The CDR3 reads CASSSLGTSGIYEQYF. The CDR3 DNA sequence: TGTGCCAGCAGTTCCCTAGGGACTAGCGGGATATACGAGCAGTACTTC.

This clonotype was seen more than once but under ten times. The chain links TRBV18 to TRBJ2-7, with D possibly being TRBD1 or TRBD2 (5 bases each). CDR1 and CDR2 from the germline V gene are KGHSH and LQKENI. CDR3 length: 13 amino acids. V dropped 3 bases and J dropped 3 bases, with 9 bases sitting between them. CDR3 region: CASSPRGFYEQYF. CDR3 sequence (DNA): TGTGCCAGCTCACCGAGGGGATTCTACGAGCAGTACTTC.

The sample holds a few counts of this clonotype. This sequence joins TRBV9 and TRBJ2-7; 11 bases agree with TRBD2. The germline V gene encodes CDR1 SGDLS and CDR2 YYNGEE. With 3 bases clipped from V and 1 base from J, the junction kept 3 bases outside the gene matches. This CDR3 contains 15 residues. The CDR3 sequence is CASSEGLAVSYEQYF. CDR3 sequence (DNA): TGTGCCAGCAGCGAGGGACTAGCGGTGTCCTACGAGCAGTACTTC.

The gene calls are TRBV5-6 and TRBJ2-2, with D perhaps matching TRBD2 (7 bases). V lost 5 bases and J 4 bases, leaving 12 bases between the germline ends. In germline, CDR1 is SGHDT, CDR2 YYEEEE. This CDR3 has 14 amino acids. CDR3 in DNA: TGTGCCAGCAGACGGGGGGCCTCCACCGGGGAGCTGTTTTTT. It encodes CASRRGASTGELFF.

This clonotype was picked up a small number of times. V gene TRBV2 combines with J gene TRBJ2-7; 7 nucleotides align to TRBD1. This CDR3 spans 18 amino acids. Germline CDR1 reads SNHLY; CDR2 reads FYNNEI. Trimming took 0 bases from V and 3 from J; bases not matched to a gene: 14. In nucleotides, the CDR3 is TGTGCCAGCAGTGAAGCGCTTCCCCACGGGGACAGTGGCTACGAGCAGTACTTC. Amino acids: CASSEALPHGDSGYEQYF.